Presented here are 32 T cell receptor beta chains from one specimen sequenced in a study of radiation and T cells in renal cell carcinoma. Assay: immunoSEQ multiplex PCR; the TCRdb copy retains only in-frame clones and omits some. The sample yields roughly 21,000 clones, under 65% seen once. Treatment described: treatment-naive control, cytoreductive nephrectomy. This sample comprised tumor tissue, obtained from a patient whose treatment was nephrectomy without radiotherapy. The receptors here all came from a human donor with renal cell carcinoma.

The V gene is TRBV30, the J gene TRBJ2-7; D is undetermined. CDR1 GTSNPN and CDR2 SVGIG come from the germline V gene (reference sequence). The CDR3 totals 11 residues. V lost 0 bases and J lost 4, with 4 bases in between. CDR3 coding DNA: TGTGCCTGGAGTGTAATATACGAGCAGTACTTC. This encodes CAWSVIYEQYF.

This clone has just a few counts. CDR3 in DNA: TGTGCCAGCAGCGTACTAGCGGGGGAGCAGTTCTTC. This gives the protein CASSVLAGEQFF. J is TRBJ2-1 and V is TRBV9; 9 positions agree with TRBD2. The V and J ends lost 1 base and 10 bases, in that order; junction bases with no gene match: 0. The CDR3 is made up of 12 amino acids. Germline V CDR1 and CDR2: SGDLS, YYNGEE.

The chain has TRBV18 and TRBJ2-7, with a possible D match to TRBD1 (5 bases). Germline CDR1 and CDR2: KGHSH and LQKENI. The CDR3 covers 13 residues. V was clipped by 5 bases and J by 0 bases, with 8 bases between them. The CDR3 DNA is TGTGCCAGCTCATCGACAGCCTCCTACGAGCAGTACTTC. Residues: CASSSTASYEQYF. Filled out from reference TRBV18 and TRBJ2-7, the complete variable domain reads NAGVMQNPRHLVRRRGQEARLRCSPMKGHSHVYWYRQLPEEGLKFMVYLQKENIIDESGMPKERFSAEFPKEGPSILRIQQVVRGDSAAYFCASSSTASYEQYFGPGTRLTVT.

The rearrangement joins TRBV29-1 to TRBJ1-2; D might be TRBD1 (5 bases). V lost 3 bases, J lost 7 bases, and 21 bases lay in between. This CDR3 has 15 amino acids. Germline lookup yields CDR1 SQVTM and CDR2 ANQGSEA. The CDR3 is CSVEATGGPAGGYTF. The CDR3, as DNA: TGCAGCGTTGAGGCCACAGGCGGTCCGGCTGGTGGCTACACCTTC.

The chain uses TRBV19 and TRBJ1-5; D ambiguous. CDR3 length: 10 amino acids. Germline CDR1 and CDR2: LNHDA and SQIVND (reference sequence). The ends were cut back, 10 bases at V and 7 bases at J, with 8 bases in the middle. CDR3 protein: CATPRQPQHF. The CDR3 nucleotides are TGTGCCACCCCCCGGCAGCCCCAGCATTTT.

The chain couples TRBV5-1 to TRBJ2-2; TRBD2 is a possible D gene (7 bases). Germline loops: CDR1 SGHRS, CDR2 YFSETQ. The V end was cut by 4 bases, the J end by 6 bases, with 19 bases between. The CDR3 is made up of 16 amino acids. CDR3: CASSPLSGGPAGELFF. CDR3 DNA: TGCGCCAGCAGCCCTCTCTCCGGGGGGCCCGCCGGGGAGCTGTTTTTT.

V and J are TRBV5-6 and TRBJ1-6; perhaps TRBD1 as D (6 bases). Trimming removed 7 bases at V and 5 bases at J, with 19 bases between. The V gene's germline CDR1 is SGHDT and CDR2 YYEEEE. The CDR3 consists of 16 residues. CDR3 amino acids: CASRSGRGADNSPLHF. In DNA form, the CDR3 reads TGTGCCAGCCGAAGTGGGCGGGGGGCGGATAATTCACCCCTCCACTTT.

The rearrangement links TRBV7-3 to TRBJ1-1; no definite D call. The V end was cut by 2 bases, the J end by 3 bases, with 4 bases between. The CDR3 consists of 12 residues. Germline CDR1 and CDR2: SGHTA and FQGTGA. This CDR3 reads CASSLRYTEAFF. CDR3 coding DNA: TGTGCCAGCAGCTTACGGTACACTGAAGCTTTCTTT.

The V call is TRBV30, the J call TRBJ2-7, with 9 bases fitting TRBD2. The junction had 17 bases not matched to a gene; V was cut back by 0 bases and J by 5 bases. Germline-derived CDR1 and CDR2 are GTSNPN and SVGIG (reference sequence). This CDR3 is 18 amino acids long. The CDR3 spells CAWSVGRLGAGGPNEQYF. The CDR3 DNA reads as TGTGCCTGGAGTGTAGGCCGGCTTGGAGCGGGGGGCCCAAACGAGCAGTACTTC.

This sequence joins TRBV6-5 and TRBJ1-1, with D unresolved. The ends were cut back, 2 bases at V and 1 base at J, with 14 bases in the middle. The germline V gene encodes CDR1 MNHEY and CDR2 SVGAGI. The CDR3 extends over 16 amino acids. CDR3 coding DNA: TGTGCCAGCAGTTACGTGCAGGCGGGTTGGAACACTGAAGCTTTCTTT. Translated, it gives CASSYVQAGWNTEAFF.

This clone has a count of ten or more. The rearrangement joins TRBV11-2 to TRBJ2-1, with D possibly being TRBD1 or TRBD2 (5 bases each). Germline V gene sequence: CDR1 SGHAT, CDR2 FQNNGV. Trimming cost V 5 bases and J 4 bases, with 18 bases left between them. This CDR3 region has 16 residues. CDR3 region: CASSPQSGTGYNEQFF. The CDR3 DNA follows: TGTGCCAGCAGCCCCCAATCGGGGACGGGGTACAATGAGCAGTTCTTC.

This chain links TRBV5-6 with TRBJ1-2; D might be TRBD1 (5 bases). V lost 2 bases and J 12 bases, leaving 23 bases between the germline ends. In germline, CDR1 is SGHDT, CDR2 YYEEEE. The CDR3 covers 15 residues. The CDR3 reads CASSFRIAVGGIDTF. DNA of the CDR3: TGTGCCAGCAGCTTTCGTATTGCGGTCGGGGGAATCGACACCTTC.

The chain links TRBV10-3 to TRBJ2-5, with 15 positions matching TRBD2. In germline, CDR1 is ENHRY, CDR2 SYGVKD. The CDR3 is 16 amino acids. V was clipped by 6 bases and J by 4 bases; unmatched bases: 6. CDR3 amino acids: CAISPGLAGGRETQYF. As DNA, the CDR3 is TGTGCCATCAGCCCCGGACTAGCGGGGGGGAGAGAGACCCAGTACTTC.

V and J are TRBV6-5 and TRBJ1-3, with D tentatively TRBD1 (6 bases). Trimming pared 6 bases from V and 3 bases from J, leaving 12 bases between. This CDR3 has 14 amino acids. CDR1 and CDR2 (germline): MNHEY, SVGAGI. The CDR3 spells CASRSGTIGNTIYF. In DNA form, the CDR3 reads TGTGCCAGCAGGAGTGGGACAATTGGAAACACCATATATTTT.

V usage is TRBV7-9 and J usage is TRBJ2-3; maybe TRBD2 (7 bases). The germline V and J ends were trimmed by 5 bases and 0 bases, with 21 bases remaining between them. CDR3 length equals 18 residues. Germline V lookup: CDR1 SEHNR, CDR2 FQNEAQ (reference sequence). CDR3: CASSPGEGGPSSTDTQYF. The CDR3 DNA reads TGTGCCAGCAGCCCAGGGGAGGGGGGCCCCTCTAGCACAGATACGCAGTATTTT.

This clone was picked up a small number of times. The V gene is TRBV27, the J gene TRBJ1-5; D is ambiguous. Trimming pared 3 bases from V and 6 bases from J, leaving 12 bases between. CDR1 and CDR2 from the germline V gene are MNHEY and SMNVEV (reference sequence). This CDR3 has 14 residues. CDR3 in DNA: TGTGCCAGCAGTTTGACTAAAATATCTCAGCCCCAGCATTTT. Its translation is CASSLTKISQPQHF.

This clone has a handful of counts. The J gene is TRBJ1-2, the V gene TRBV7-9; no clear D. Germline V gives CDR1 SEHNR, CDR2 FQNEAQ (reference sequence). Between the trimmed V and J ends, which lost 0 bases and 2 bases, there was a span of 7 bases. The CDR3 runs to 14 residues. The CDR3 coding sequence is TGTGCCAGCAGCTTAGCTTCCGGGAACTATGGCTACACCTTC. This sequence encodes CASSLASGNYGYTF. Looking up the rest from reference TRBV7-9 and TRBJ1-2 gives the full variable domain: DTGVSQNPRHKITKRGQNVTFRCDPISEHNRLYWYRQTLGQGPEFLTYFQNEAQLEKSRLLSDRFSAERPKGSFSTLEIQRTEQGDSAMYLCASSLASGNYGYTFGSGTRLTVV.

There are a few counts of this clone. The chain has TRBV2 and TRBJ1-5; 7 bases match TRBD1. Germline V gene sequence: CDR1 SNHLY, CDR2 FYNNEI. CDR3 size: 13 residues. Losses at the gene ends were 8 bases for V and 4 bases for J; bases not matched to a gene: 5. In DNA, the CDR3 is TGTGCCAGCCACCGGGACAGAAATCAGCCCCAGCATTTT. Amino acids: CASHRDRNQPQHF.

This rearrangement joins TRBV11-3 to TRBJ2-3; 7 bases line up with TRBD2. Germline CDR1 reads SGHNT; CDR2 reads YENEEA. V trimming: 6 bases; J trimming: 5 bases; junction bases outside the gene matches: 20. This CDR3 region has 18 residues. CDR3 loop: CASSQGFPPAGRLDTQYF. CDR3 in DNA: TGTGCCAGCAGTCAAGGGTTCCCTCCAGCGGGACGTCTAGATACGCAGTATTTT.

The chain couples TRBV2 to TRBJ1-5, with D hard to call. The germline V gene encodes CDR1 SNHLY and CDR2 FYNNEI. The CDR3 sequence is 13 residues long. V lost 6 bases and J lost 4, with 10 bases in between. CDR3 region: CASREGLNQPQHF. The CDR3 DNA reads as TGTGCCAGCAGAGAGGGTTTGAATCAGCCCCAGCATTTT.

The chain is built from TRBV11-2 and TRBJ1-6; no clear D gene. Between the trimmed V and J ends, which lost 2 bases and 0 bases, there was a span of 14 bases. Germline lookup yields CDR1 SGHAT and CDR2 FQNNGV. This CDR3 has 18 residues. The CDR3 DNA reads TGTGCCAGCAGCTTATGGCCGACTAAGAGCTCCTATAATTCACCCCTCCACTTT. Protein: CASSLWPTKSSYNSPLHF.

V usage is TRBV5-6 and J usage is TRBJ2-7, with D tentatively TRBD1 (6 bases). CDR1 and CDR2 from the germline V gene are SGHDT and YYEEEE. The germline V and J ends were trimmed by 0 bases and 3 bases, with 13 bases remaining between them. This CDR3 has 15 residues. The CDR3 region has the DNA TGTGCCAGCAGCTTGGAAAGGACAGTAATCTACGAGCAGTACTTC. The encoded protein is CASSLERTVIYEQYF. Complete variable domain (other parts from reference TRBV5-6 and TRBJ2-7): DAGVTQSPTHLIKTRGQQVTLRCSPKSGHDTVSWYQQALGQGPQFIFQYYEEEERQRGNFPDRFSGHQFPNYSSELNVNALLLGDSALYLCASSLERTVIYEQYFGPGTRLTVT.

There are a few counts of this clone. The chain couples TRBV14 to TRBJ1-3, with 7 bases fitting TRBD1. V lost 3 bases to trimming and J lost 2 bases; unmatched junction nucleotides: 4. Germline values: CDR1 SGHDN, CDR2 FVKESK. This CDR3 has 15 residues. This chain's CDR3 is CASSQAGGTGNTIYF. CDR3 DNA: TGTGCCAGCAGCCAGGCAGGGGGAACTGGAAACACCATATATTTT.

This clone rates as medium-sized (0.01 to 0.1%). The CDR3 sequence is CATSGTRSGELFF. The CDR3 DNA sequence: TGTGCCACTTCCGGGACTAGGTCCGGGGAGCTGTTTTTT. The genes are TRBV2 and TRBJ2-2, with 8 bases aligning to TRBD2. With 10 bases clipped from V and 6 bases from J, the junction kept 7 bases outside the gene matches. Germline V gene sequence: CDR1 SNHLY, CDR2 FYNNEI. The CDR3 sequence is 13 residues long.

This clone was detected many times. The chain carries TRBV5-1 and TRBJ2-7; 7 nucleotides match TRBD1. The J segment lost 4 bases and the V segment lost 0 bases, leaving 4 bases of the junction unmatched. Germline CDR1 reads SGHRS; CDR2 reads YFSETQ. The CDR3 runs to 14 residues. The CDR3 DNA reads as TGCGCCAGCAGCTTGGAAGGGGGCGCGTACGAGCAGTACTTC. The encoded protein is CASSLEGGAYEQYF.

This clone showed up just a few times. The gene calls are TRBV4-3 and TRBJ1-5; TRBD1 is a possible D gene (5 bases). Germline loops: CDR1 LGHNA, CDR2 YSLEER. V was trimmed by 0 bases and J by 0 bases, leaving 6 bases between them. This CDR3 is 15 amino acids long. This CDR3 reads CASSQDRDSNQPQHF. The CDR3 DNA reads as TGCGCCAGCAGCCAAGACAGGGATAGCAATCAGCCCCAGCATTTT.

This clone turned up a few times. The chain uses TRBV30 and TRBJ1-1; 8 nucleotides line up with TRBD1. V lost 0 bases and J lost 2; bases outside the gene matches: 11. There are 17 residues in the CDR3. CDR1 and CDR2 from the germline V gene are GTSNPN and SVGIG (reference sequence). This CDR3 reads CAWSVRSVRGLNTEAFF. The CDR3 DNA reads TGTGCCTGGAGTGTACGATCAGTCAGGGGGCTTAACACTGAAGCTTTCTTT.

This clone has more than one count but fewer than ten. The chain combines TRBV7-6 with TRBJ1-6; D is unresolved. CDR1 SGHVS and CDR2 FNYEAQ come from the germline V gene. The ends were cut back, 6 bases at V and 8 bases at J, with 14 bases in the middle. The CDR3 runs 14 residues. The DNA of the CDR3 is TGTGCCAGCAGAAAAACGGACGGCTATTCACCCCTCCACTTT. Translation gives CASRKTDGYSPLHF.

This chain links TRBV7-8 with TRBJ2-7, with a tentative D call TRBD2 (6 bases). The V gene lost 5 bases and the J gene lost 0 bases, with 14 bases spanning the gap. Germline CDR1 reads SGHVS; CDR2 reads FQNEAQ. The CDR3 spans 15 residues. The CDR3 loop is CASSRPGESSYEQYF. CDR3 coding DNA: TGTGCCAGCAGCAGGCCGGGGGAGAGCTCCTACGAGCAGTACTTC.

This chain connects TRBV27 to TRBJ2-7, with 7 bases identical to TRBD2. The CDR3 length is 15 residues. Trimming removed 5 bases from V and 3 bases from J; junction bases left unmatched: 10. Germline loops: CDR1 MNHEY, CDR2 SMNVEV (reference sequence). CDR3 in DNA: TGTGCCAGCAGTCCAATCCTGGGGGGGAACTACGAGCAGTACTTC. Its translation: CASSPILGGNYEQYF.

This clone has more than one count but fewer than ten. V usage is TRBV30 and J usage is TRBJ1-1; no clear D gene. V was pared by 1 base and J by 3 bases, with 6 bases between. This CDR3 has 12 amino acids. CDR1 and CDR2 from the germline V gene are GTSNPN and SVGIG (reference sequence). CDR3 sequence: CAWSDRDTEAFF. In DNA, the CDR3 is TGTGCCTGGAGTGACCGGGACACTGAAGCTTTCTTT.

This clone appeared once. This rearrangement joins TRBV4-3 to TRBJ2-3, with 8 bases lining up with TRBD2. Germline trimming cut 4 bases from V and 4 bases from J; bases unmatched to any gene: 10. The CDR3 runs 16 residues. Germline V gives CDR1 LGHNA, CDR2 YSLEER. CDR3: CASSPTAGGYADTQYF. As DNA, the CDR3 is TGCGCCAGCAGCCCTACCGCGGGGGGCTACGCAGATACGCAGTATTTT.